The next 9 T cell receptor beta chains were all read from a single sample in a study of blood T cell repertoires in COVID-19. Repertoires were generated with immunoSEQ multiplex PCR, while TCRdb's copy carries only in-frame clones and drops some. The table includes over 130,000 clones, roughly four fifths detected once. Specimen: PBMCs or T cells enriched from blood (not recorded which). These receptors were collected from a woman aged 18-29 years who had been exposed to COVID-19.

The genes are TRBV25-1 and TRBJ1-2; D gene unclear. V was cut by 4 bases and J by 3 bases, with 6 bases left in between. Germline CDR1 and CDR2: MGHDK and SYGVNS. The CDR3 consists of 12 residues. CDR3 coding DNA: TGTGCCAGCAGTGCGGGGTACTATGGCTACACCTTC. Translated, it gives CASSAGYYGYTF.

The DNA for the CDR3 is TGTGCCAGCAGCAACCCTGTTGGGCAGGCCGATTATGGCTACACCTTC. Protein product: CASSNPVGQADYGYTF. V usage is TRBV6-2 or TRBV6-3 and J usage is TRBJ1-2; D is undetermined. CDR1 is MNHEY, CDR2 SVGEGT, per germline. Deletions cut 6 bases from V and 5 bases from J, with 22 bases between. The CDR3 runs to 16 residues.

The chain combines TRBV4-3 with TRBJ1-4; D is possibly TRBD1 (5 bases). V was trimmed by 0 bases and J by 10 bases, leaving 9 bases between them. CDR1 and CDR2 (germline): LGHNA, YSLEER. The CDR3 is made up of 13 amino acids. As DNA, the CDR3 is TGCGCCAGCAGCCAAGATCAGGGTACAAAACTGTTTTTT. Protein product: CASSQDQGTKLFF.

This clone showed up many times. The chain combines TRBV18 with TRBJ2-7; possible D gene TRBD2, 6 bases. CDR1 KGHSH and CDR2 LQKENI come from the germline V gene. CDR3 size: 15 residues. V shed 6 bases and J shed 5 bases, with 20 bases lying between them. The CDR3 coding sequence is TGTGCCAGCTCCCCGGATGTAAGCGGAGGGAACGAGCAGTACTTC. It encodes CASSPDVSGGNEQYF.

The V and J genes are TRBV29-1 and TRBJ2-5; 10 bases match TRBD1. Germline CDR1 reads SQVTM; CDR2 reads ANQGSEA. The CDR3 runs 13 residues. The ends lost 3 bases at V and 4 bases at J; junction bases unmatched: 2. Written as DNA, the CDR3 is TGCAGCGTTGAGAGGACAGGGGGAGAGACCCAGTACTTC. Its protein is CSVERTGGETQYF.

V is TRBV7-6 and J is TRBJ2-7, with unresolved D. Deletions cut 4 bases from V and 0 bases from J, with 10 bases between. The CDR3 sequence is 14 residues long. CDR1 and CDR2 from the germline V gene are SGHVS and FNYEAQ. CDR3 sequence: CASSSNSYSYEQYF. DNA for the CDR3: TGTGCCAGCAGCTCCAACAGTTACTCCTACGAGCAGTACTTC.

J is TRBJ2-1 and V is TRBV4-1, with a possible D match to TRBD2 (5 bases). V shed 1 base and J shed 10 bases, with 5 bases lying between them. The CDR3 runs to 11 residues. CDR1 MGHRA and CDR2 YSYEKL come from the germline V gene. The CDR3 is CASSQVAEQFF. The CDR3 bases are TGCGCCAGCAGCCAAGTAGCGGAGCAGTTCTTC.

This clone was picked up a small number of times. The chain combines TRBV6-4 with TRBJ1-1; D unclear. The V and J ends lost 4 bases and 1 base respectively, with 13 bases between them. The CDR3 is made up of 15 amino acids. Germline assignment: CDR1 MRHNA and CDR2 SNTAGT. CDR3 protein: CASSASQETNTEAFF. CDR3 bases: TGTGCCAGCAGTGCGTCTCAGGAAACGAACACTGAAGCTTTCTTT.

The chain couples TRBV10-2 to TRBJ2-7; 8 bases are a match to TRBD2. The V gene's germline CDR1 is WSHSY and CDR2 SAAADI. This CDR3 is built from 17 residues. V lost 6 bases and J lost 0; bases outside the gene matches: 13. DNA for the CDR3: TGCGCCAGCAGAGTTCTTAAGGGAGCGGGAGACTCCTACGAGCAGTACTTC. It encodes CASRVLKGAGDSYEQYF.